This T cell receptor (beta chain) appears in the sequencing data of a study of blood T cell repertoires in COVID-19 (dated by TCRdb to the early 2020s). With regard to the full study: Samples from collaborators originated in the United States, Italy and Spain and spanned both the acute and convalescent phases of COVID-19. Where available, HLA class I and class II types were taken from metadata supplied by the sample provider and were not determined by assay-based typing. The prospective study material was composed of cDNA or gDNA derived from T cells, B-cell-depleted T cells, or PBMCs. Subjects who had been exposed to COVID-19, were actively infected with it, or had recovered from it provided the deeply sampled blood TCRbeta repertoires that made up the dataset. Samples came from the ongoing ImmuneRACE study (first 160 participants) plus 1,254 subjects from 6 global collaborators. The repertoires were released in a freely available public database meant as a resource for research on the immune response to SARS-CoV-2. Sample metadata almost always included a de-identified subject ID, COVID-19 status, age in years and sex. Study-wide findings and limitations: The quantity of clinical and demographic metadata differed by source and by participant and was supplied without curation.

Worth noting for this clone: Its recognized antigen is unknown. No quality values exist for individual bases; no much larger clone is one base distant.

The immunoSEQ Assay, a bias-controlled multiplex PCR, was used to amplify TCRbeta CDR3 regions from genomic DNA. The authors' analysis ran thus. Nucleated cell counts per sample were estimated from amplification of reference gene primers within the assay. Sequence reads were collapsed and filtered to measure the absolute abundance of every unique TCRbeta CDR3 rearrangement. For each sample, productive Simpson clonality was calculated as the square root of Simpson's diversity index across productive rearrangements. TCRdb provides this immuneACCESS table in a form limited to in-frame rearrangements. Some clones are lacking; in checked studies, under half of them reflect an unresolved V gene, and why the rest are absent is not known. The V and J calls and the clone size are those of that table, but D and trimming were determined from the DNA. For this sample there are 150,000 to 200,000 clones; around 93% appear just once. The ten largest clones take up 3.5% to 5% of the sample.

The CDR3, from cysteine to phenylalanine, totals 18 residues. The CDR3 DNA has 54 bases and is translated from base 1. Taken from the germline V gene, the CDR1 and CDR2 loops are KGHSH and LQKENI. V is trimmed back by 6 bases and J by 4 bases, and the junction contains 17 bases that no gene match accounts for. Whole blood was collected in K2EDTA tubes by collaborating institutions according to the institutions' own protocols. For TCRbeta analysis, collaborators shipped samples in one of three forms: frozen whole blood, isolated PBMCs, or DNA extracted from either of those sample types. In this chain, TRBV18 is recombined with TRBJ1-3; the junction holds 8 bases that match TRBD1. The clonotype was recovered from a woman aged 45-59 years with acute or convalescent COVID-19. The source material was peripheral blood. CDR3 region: CASSQNPQGTGGGNTIYF. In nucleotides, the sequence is TGTGCCAGCTCTCAAAACCCCCAGGGGACAGGCGGCGGAAACACCATATATTTT.